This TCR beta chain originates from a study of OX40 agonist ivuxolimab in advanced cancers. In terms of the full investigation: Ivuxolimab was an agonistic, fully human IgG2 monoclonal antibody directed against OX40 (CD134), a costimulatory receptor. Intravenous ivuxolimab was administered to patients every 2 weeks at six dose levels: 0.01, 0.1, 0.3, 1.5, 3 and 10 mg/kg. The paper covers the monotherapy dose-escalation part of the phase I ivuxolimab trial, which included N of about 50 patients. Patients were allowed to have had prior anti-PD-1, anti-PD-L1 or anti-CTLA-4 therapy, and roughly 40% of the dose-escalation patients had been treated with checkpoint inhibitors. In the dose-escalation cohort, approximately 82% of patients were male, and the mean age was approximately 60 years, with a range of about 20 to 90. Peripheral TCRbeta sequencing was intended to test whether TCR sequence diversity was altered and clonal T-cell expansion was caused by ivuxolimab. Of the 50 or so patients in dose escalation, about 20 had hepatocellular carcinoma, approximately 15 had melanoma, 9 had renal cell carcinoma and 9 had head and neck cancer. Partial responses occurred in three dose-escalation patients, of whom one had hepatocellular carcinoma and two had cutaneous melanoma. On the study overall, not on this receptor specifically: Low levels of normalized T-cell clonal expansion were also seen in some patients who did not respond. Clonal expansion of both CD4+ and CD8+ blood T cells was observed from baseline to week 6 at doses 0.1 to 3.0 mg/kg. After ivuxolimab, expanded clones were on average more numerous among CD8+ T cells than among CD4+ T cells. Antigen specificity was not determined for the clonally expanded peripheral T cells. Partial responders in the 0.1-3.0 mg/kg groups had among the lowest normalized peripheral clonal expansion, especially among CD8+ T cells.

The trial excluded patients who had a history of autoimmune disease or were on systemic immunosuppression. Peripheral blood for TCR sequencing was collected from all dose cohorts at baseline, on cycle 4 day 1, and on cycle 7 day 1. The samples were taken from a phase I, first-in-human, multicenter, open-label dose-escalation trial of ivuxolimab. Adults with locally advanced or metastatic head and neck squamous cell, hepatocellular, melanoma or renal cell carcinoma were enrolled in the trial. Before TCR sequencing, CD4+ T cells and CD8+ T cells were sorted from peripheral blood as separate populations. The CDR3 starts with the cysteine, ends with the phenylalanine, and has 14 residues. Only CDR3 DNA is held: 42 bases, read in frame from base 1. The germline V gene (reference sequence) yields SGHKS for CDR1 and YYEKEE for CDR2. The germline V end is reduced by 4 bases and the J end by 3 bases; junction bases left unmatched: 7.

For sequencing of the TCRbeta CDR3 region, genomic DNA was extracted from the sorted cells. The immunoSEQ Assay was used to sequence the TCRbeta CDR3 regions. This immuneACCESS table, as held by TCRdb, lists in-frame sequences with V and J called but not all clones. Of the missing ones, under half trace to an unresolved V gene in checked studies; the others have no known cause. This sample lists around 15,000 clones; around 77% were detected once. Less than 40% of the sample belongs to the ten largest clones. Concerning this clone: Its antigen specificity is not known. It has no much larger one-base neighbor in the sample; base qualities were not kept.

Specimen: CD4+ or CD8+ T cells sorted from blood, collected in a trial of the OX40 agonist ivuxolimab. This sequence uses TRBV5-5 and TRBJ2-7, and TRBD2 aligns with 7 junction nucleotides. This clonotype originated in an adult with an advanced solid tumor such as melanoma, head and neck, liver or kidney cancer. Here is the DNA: TGTGCCAGCAGCGGAGACACTAGCGTCTACGAGCAGTACTTC. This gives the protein CASSGDTSVYEQYF.